This entry describes one T cell receptor (beta chain). The data stem from a study of shared clonotypes between healthy human individuals. At the level of the study: The study drew on two women and three men aged 18 to 49 as donors.

Assay execution took place at the deep level. The protocol was immunoSEQ multiplex PCR, while the TCRdb copy is restricted to in-frame clones and leaves out a portion. The sample has 100,000 to 130,000 clones; more than 65% are singletons. Germline V lookup: CDR1 SGHNT, CDR2 YENEEA. Trimming removed 4 bases from V and 6 bases from J, with 10 bases in between. The CDR3 totals 12 residues. The chain is built from TRBV11-3 and TRBJ2-7, with D possibly TRBD2 on 6 matching bases. Material: memory CD8+ T cells sorted from blood. Subset noted: CD45RO+ cells pooled with CCR7-negative TemRA cells. The TCR originated in a woman aged 30 to 39 in good health. CDR3 in DNA: TGTGCCAGCAGCTCGGCCGGGAGCGAGCAGTACTTC. This sequence encodes CASSSAGSEQYF.